The entry that follows covers one T cell receptor beta chain sequence. The antigen it recognizes is unknown. The record has no base qualities; no much larger clone is one base away. The time point tag for this specimen amounts to: baseline pretreatment blood. The sample's treatment or condition, from its label and the paper: 15 Gy SBRT to primary tumor, nephrectomy 4 weeks later. Serial peripheral blood from radiation-treated patients was sampled at baseline, 2 weeks and 4 weeks after SBRT to track tumor-enriched clonotypes. Every patient had renal cell carcinoma of clear cell pathology. The QIAamp DNA Blood Mini Kit (Qiagen) was used to prepare genomic DNA for TCR sequencing. Only samples passing all quality control checks were included in the analyses. The germline V gene (reference sequence) specifies SEHNR as CDR1 and FQNEAQ as CDR2. Spanning cysteine to phenylalanine, the CDR3 consists of 15 amino acids. Solely the CDR3 DNA is kept, with 45 bases framed from the first base. V is pruned by 2 bases and J by 6 bases, leaving 9 bases of the junction without a gene match.

This entry comes from a study of radiation and T cells in renal cell carcinoma (dated by TCRdb to between 2020 and 2021). For the study in its entirety: The samples were drawn from a clinical trial, where primary renal cell carcinomas were treated with 15 Gy of stereotactic body radiation therapy and then removed by nephrectomy 4 weeks afterward. Across all 53 samples, several million unique CDR3 nucleotide sequences encoding 2,658,974 unique CDR3 amino acid sequences were identified. In total, fewer than 55 samples underwent TCR beta sequencing: around 26 tumors plus 27 peripheral blood samples.

TCR beta libraries were generated from genomic DNA with the immunoSEQ kit, following the manufacturer's recommendations. To prepare the libraries, a first multiplex PCR with proprietary primers was run, followed by a second PCR that added unique barcodes, and a bead cleanup was done after each round. Each sample batch included a kit-provided positive control reaction and a negative control reaction. The final libraries were assessed on an Agilent 4200 TapeStation D1000 ScreenTape, pooled by volume, and quantified by qPCR. Sequencing was performed on an Illumina NextSeq500 using a MidOutput 150-cycle cartridge, with 156 Read1 cycles, 15 Index1 cycles, and the kit custom primers. The pooled library was loaded at around 1 pM with around 20% PhiX control spiked in. On the authors' methods: Vendor-processed data were analyzed in R, with a clonotype defined as all T cells sharing the same CDR3 nucleotide sequence. For clone abundance analyses, frequencies were normalized to the 10,000 most abundant clones in each sample. Public T cell clones, averaging fewer than five per sample, were removed before analysis. Tumor-enriched clonotypes and baseline blood-enriched clonotypes were defined as those with an abundance difference of at least 32-fold between compartments. A beta-binomial differential abundance model was used to identify clonotypes that were expanded or contracted between blood time points. The Baroni-Urbani and Buser coefficient was used to measure tumor-blood repertoire similarity, and groups were compared with two-tailed Wilcoxon tests in R. The table comes from immuneACCESS by way of TCRdb, which keeps in-frame sequences with V and J called. Part of the clones is missing from these tables; in studies checked, under half for an unresolved V gene and the rest for unknown reasons. For V, J and clone size, that table is used; D and trimming come from the DNA. The sample contains approximately 63,000 clones, approximately 80% of them found a single time. The top ten clonotypes cover roughly 7.2% of the sample.

Overall study results and their limits: The single-armed trial design could not address effects of radiation dose or scheduling on the TCR repertoire. In blood, the top tumor clonotypes increased between baseline and 2 weeks post-radiation and then shrank by 4 weeks, which suggests that tumor-resident clones expanded only transiently. Because pretreatment tumor biopsies were not available, the study could not determine whether clonotypes were already present within the tumor at baseline. Dynamics of the blood repertoire were not tracked past 4 weeks after treatment.

The receptor chain draws on TRBV7-9 and TRBJ1-1, and 7 junction bases match TRBD1. The specimen comprised blood, sampled from a patient whose treatment included radiotherapy and nephrectomy. This TCR was recovered from a man aged 55 to 70 with renal cell carcinoma. The DNA is as follows: TGTGCCAGCAGCTTATCCGCGGCGACAGGGTCTGAAGCTTTCTTT. This yields the protein CASSLSAATGSEAFF.